The rows below give T cell receptor beta chains drawn from one sample of a study of blood T cell repertoires in COVID-19. Profiled with immunoSEQ multiplex PCR; TCRdb holds only in-frame clones, not every one. Here the sample spans fewer than 130,000 clones, around 79% being singletons. The sequencing input was peripheral blood. The receptors here all came from a man between 65 and 85 years old with active or convalescent COVID-19. Both conserved end residues are part of each CDR3. D genes are given only for firm matches. Expanded clones get a size class; other rows say once, few or many, or leave the size out.

v_call: TRBV27; j_call: TRBJ1-1; clone_size: -; d_call: -; cdr3_nt: TGTGCCAGCAGTTTAGGGGGAGGAAATACGAGAGCTTTCTTT; cdr3_aa: CASSLGGGNTRAFF
v_call: TRBV24-1; j_call: TRBJ2-2; clone_size: -; d_call: TRBD1; cdr3_nt: TGTGCCACCAGTGATCCTGACAGGGGTAACACCGGGGAGCTGTTTTTT; cdr3_aa: CATSDPDRGNTGELFF
v_call: TRBV6-5; j_call: TRBJ2-7; clone_size: few; d_call: TRBD1; cdr3_nt: TGTGCCAGCAGTAGGAACAGGGGACCCTACGAGCAGTACTTC; cdr3_aa: CASSRNRGPYEQYF
v_call: TRBV7-9; j_call: TRBJ1-1; clone_size: few; d_call: -; cdr3_nt: TGTGCCAGCAGCCGGGGGAACACTGAAGCTTTCTTT; cdr3_aa: CASSRGNTEAFF
v_call: TRBV10-3; j_call: TRBJ1-5; clone_size: -; d_call: TRBD1; cdr3_nt: TGTGCCATCAGTGAAACAGGGGATCAGCCCCAGCATTTT; cdr3_aa: CAISETGDQPQHF
v_call: TRBV3-1/TRBV3-2; j_call: TRBJ1-2; clone_size: few; d_call: TRBD1; cdr3_nt: TGTGCCAGCAGCCGAGTACAGGGGGAGGGCTACACCTTC; cdr3_aa: CASSRVQGEGYTF
v_call: TRBV5-1; j_call: TRBJ1-2; clone_size: -; d_call: -; cdr3_nt: TGCGCCAGCAGCATGACAGGCCTTAGCTCAACTGACTATGGCTACACCTTC; cdr3_aa: CASSMTGLSSTDYGYTF
v_call: TRBV19; j_call: TRBJ1-4; clone_size: -; d_call: -; cdr3_nt: TGTGCCAGTAGACTCAGAAACGGGAACGAAAAACTGTTTTTT; cdr3_aa: CASRLRNGNEKLFF
v_call: TRBV7-8; j_call: TRBJ2-7; clone_size: -; d_call: -; cdr3_nt: TGTGCCAGCAGCTTAGCTCCCAAGCTCGAGCAGTACTTC; cdr3_aa: CASSLAPKLEQYF
v_call: TRBV7-9; j_call: TRBJ1-2; clone_size: -; d_call: -; cdr3_nt: TGTGCCAGCAGCTTAGGTCTGAACTATGGCTACACCTTC; cdr3_aa: CASSLGLNYGYTF
v_call: TRBV10-3; j_call: TRBJ2-1; clone_size: -; d_call: -; cdr3_nt: TGTGCCATCCACCGGGACTTCAGCTCCTACAATGAGCAGTTCTTC; cdr3_aa: CAIHRDFSSYNEQFF
v_call: TRBV20-1; j_call: TRBJ2-2; clone_size: -; d_call: TRBD2; cdr3_nt: TGCAGTGCTAGTCCCACTAGCGGGAGCGGCACCGGGGAGCTGTTTTTT; cdr3_aa: CSASPTSGSGTGELFF
v_call: TRBV19; j_call: TRBJ1-5; clone_size: few; d_call: -; cdr3_nt: TGTGCCAGTTCGACAGCTAGCAATCAGCCCCAGCATTTT; cdr3_aa: CASSTASNQPQHF
v_call: TRBV28; j_call: TRBJ1-6; clone_size: -; d_call: -; cdr3_nt: TGTGCCAGCAGTTTAGAACAGGGTAATTCACCCCTCCACTTT; cdr3_aa: CASSLEQGNSPLHF
v_call: TRBV5-6; j_call: TRBJ2-5; clone_size: -; d_call: TRBD2; cdr3_nt: TGTGCCAGCAGCTTGGGGTTAGCGGGGGGGCGAGAGACCCAGTACTTC; cdr3_aa: CASSLGLAGGRETQYF
v_call: TRBV6-6; j_call: TRBJ2-7; clone_size: -; d_call: -; cdr3_nt: TGTGCCAGCAGTAACCTGGACAGAGACGAGCAGTACTTC; cdr3_aa: CASSNLDRDEQYF
v_call: TRBV3-1/TRBV3-2; j_call: TRBJ2-1; clone_size: many; d_call: -; cdr3_nt: TGTGCCAGCAGCCTGGTAGCGTACTACAATGAGCAGTTCTTC; cdr3_aa: CASSLVAYYNEQFF
v_call: TRBV19; j_call: TRBJ1-2; clone_size: -; d_call: -; cdr3_nt: TGTGCCAGTAGAGAGACAGATGACTATGGCTACACCTTC; cdr3_aa: CASRETDDYGYTF
v_call: TRBV6-1; j_call: TRBJ1-2; clone_size: -; d_call: -; cdr3_nt: TGTGCCAGCAGTGAATGGACAGTCTATGGCTACACCTTC; cdr3_aa: CASSEWTVYGYTF
v_call: TRBV2; j_call: TRBJ2-7; clone_size: -; d_call: TRBD2; cdr3_nt: TGTGCCAGCAATAGCGGGAGCTCCTACGAGCAGTACTTC; cdr3_aa: CASNSGSSYEQYF
v_call: TRBV11-2; j_call: TRBJ2-7; clone_size: -; d_call: -; cdr3_nt: TGTGCCAGCAGCGCGCGGGGCAGAGTCTACGAGCAGTACTTC; cdr3_aa: CASSARGRVYEQYF
v_call: TRBV28; j_call: TRBJ1-1; clone_size: -; d_call: TRBD1; cdr3_nt: TGTGCCAGCATTGGACAGGCCACGAACACTGAAGCTTTCTTT; cdr3_aa: CASIGQATNTEAFF
v_call: TRBV11-1; j_call: TRBJ2-5; clone_size: once; d_call: TRBD2; cdr3_nt: TGTGCCAGCAGCCCCTCGACTAGCACCCAGACCCAGTACTTC; cdr3_aa: CASSPSTSTQTQYF
v_call: TRBV7-9; j_call: TRBJ2-7; clone_size: once; d_call: -; cdr3_nt: TGTGCCAGCAGCTTGAAAGGCGCGGGACCCTTCTACGAGCAGTACTTC; cdr3_aa: CASSLKGAGPFYEQYF
v_call: TRBV2; j_call: TRBJ2-4; clone_size: -; d_call: TRBD2; cdr3_nt: TGTGCCAGCAGTGACGTGGGAGGGAGAGGAGCCAAAAACATTCAGTACTTC; cdr3_aa: CASSDVGGRGAKNIQYF
v_call: TRBV9; j_call: TRBJ1-6; clone_size: -; d_call: -; cdr3_nt: TGTGCCAGCAGCGGACGGGGGGGCGGGGAACCCCTCCACTTT; cdr3_aa: CASSGRGGGEPLHF
v_call: TRBV28; j_call: TRBJ2-2; clone_size: -; d_call: -; cdr3_nt: TGTGCCAGCAGTTTAATCGGCGGGTCTAACACCGGGGAGCTGTTTTTT; cdr3_aa: CASSLIGGSNTGELFF
v_call: TRBV7-2; j_call: TRBJ2-5; clone_size: -; d_call: -; cdr3_nt: TGTGCCAGCAGCTTACAGTCGGAGACCCAGTACTTC; cdr3_aa: CASSLQSETQYF
v_call: TRBV28; j_call: TRBJ2-4; clone_size: few; d_call: TRBD2; cdr3_nt: TGTGCCAGCAGTTTAGCGGGAGCTGATGGCATTCAGTACTTC; cdr3_aa: CASSLAGADGIQYF
v_call: TRBV10-3; j_call: TRBJ1-6; clone_size: few; d_call: -; cdr3_nt: TGTGCCATCAGTGAGTTCAGGGGCGATTCACCCCTCCACTTT; cdr3_aa: CAISEFRGDSPLHF
v_call: TRBV6-5; j_call: TRBJ1-2; clone_size: -; d_call: -; cdr3_nt: TGTGCCAGCAAGGAGGGTTTAGGGGCTGGGATCGGCTACACCTTC; cdr3_aa: CASKEGLGAGIGYTF
v_call: TRBV7-9; j_call: TRBJ2-3; clone_size: -; d_call: TRBD1; cdr3_nt: TGTGCCAGCAGCTCCGACAGGGTGGGGAAAGCAGATACGCAGTATTTT; cdr3_aa: CASSSDRVGKADTQYF
v_call: TRBV5-6; j_call: TRBJ1-3; clone_size: -; d_call: -; cdr3_nt: TGTGCCAGCAGCCTCTACAGTGTTCTCTCTGGAAACACCATATATTTT; cdr3_aa: CASSLYSVLSGNTIYF
v_call: TRBV19; j_call: TRBJ1-5; clone_size: -; d_call: -; cdr3_nt: TGTGCCAGTAGTACTAGAAAACAGCCCCAGCATTTT; cdr3_aa: CASSTRKQPQHF
v_call: TRBV5-6; j_call: TRBJ1-5; clone_size: once; d_call: -; cdr3_nt: TGTGCCAGCAGCTTCAGAGGAGGTCAGCCCCAGCATTTT; cdr3_aa: CASSFRGGQPQHF
v_call: TRBV18; j_call: TRBJ1-5; clone_size: -; d_call: -; cdr3_nt: TGTGCCAGCTCATCGACGGCAACAGGCAATCAGCCCCAGCATTTT; cdr3_aa: CASSSTATGNQPQHF
v_call: TRBV5-8; j_call: TRBJ1-3; clone_size: few; d_call: TRBD1; cdr3_nt: TGTGCCAGCAGCTTGCTGAACAGGGGGTTTGGAAACACCATATATTTT; cdr3_aa: CASSLLNRGFGNTIYF
v_call: TRBV19; j_call: TRBJ2-3; clone_size: -; d_call: -; cdr3_nt: TGTGCCAGTAGTACCCTACGGGGAAGCACAGATACGCAGTATTTT; cdr3_aa: CASSTLRGSTDTQYF
v_call: TRBV7-9; j_call: TRBJ1-3; clone_size: -; d_call: -; cdr3_nt: TGTGCCAGCAGCTTAGTTACAGGAAACACCATATATTTT; cdr3_aa: CASSLVTGNTIYF
v_call: TRBV30; j_call: TRBJ2-1; clone_size: -; d_call: -; cdr3_nt: TGTGCCTGGAATGGGGGGAGTTACAATGAGCAGTTCTTC; cdr3_aa: CAWNGGSYNEQFF
v_call: TRBV19; j_call: TRBJ1-2; clone_size: few; d_call: TRBD1; cdr3_nt: TGTGCCAGCGGGGACAGAGCGAACTATGGCTACACCTTC; cdr3_aa: CASGDRANYGYTF
v_call: TRBV5-1; j_call: TRBJ2-2; clone_size: -; d_call: -; cdr3_nt: TGCGCCAGCAGCTTGCAGGGCCCCATCGGGGAGCTGTTTTTT; cdr3_aa: CASSLQGPIGELFF
v_call: TRBV28; j_call: TRBJ2-2; clone_size: -; d_call: -; cdr3_nt: TGTGCCAGCAGTTCCCCAGGACTTGATTCGAACACCGGGGAGCTGTTTTTT; cdr3_aa: CASSSPGLDSNTGELFF
v_call: TRBV29-1; j_call: TRBJ1-1; clone_size: -; d_call: -; cdr3_nt: TGCAGCGTGGCAGGACAAACAAACACTGAAGCTTTCTTT; cdr3_aa: CSVAGQTNTEAFF
v_call: TRBV14; j_call: TRBJ2-5; clone_size: -; d_call: -; cdr3_nt: TGTGCCAGCAGCCGACAGCACCAAGAGACCCAGTACTTC; cdr3_aa: CASSRQHQETQYF